Below, 3 T cell receptor beta chains from the same sample are listed, as sequenced in a study of T cell responses to AZD1222 COVID-19 vaccine. TCRdb's table, derived via immunoSEQ multiplex PCR, lists solely in-frame clones and lacks some. The profile shows approximately 150,000 clones, over 90% of them singletons. Sequencing was performed on peripheral blood, taken on day 0 of AZD1222 vaccination. All receptors derive from an adult in good health.

The gene calls are TRBV28 and TRBJ2-3; 9 bases align to TRBD2. Unmatched junction bases numbered 5, after V lost 6 bases and J lost 4 bases. The CDR3 totals 14 residues. Looked up from germline, CDR1 is MDHEN and CDR2 is SYDVKM. CDR3 bases: TGTGCCAGCAGCATAGCGGGAGAGGCAGATACGCAGTATTTT. It is translated as CASSIAGEADTQYF.

This clone was picked up one time. This rearrangement joins TRBV27 to TRBJ1-6; 7 nucleotides agree with TRBD1. J gave up 16 bases and V 3 bases, and 15 bases lay outside the gene matches. Germline assignment: CDR1 MNHEY and CDR2 SMNVEV (reference sequence). The CDR3 has 15 residues. CDR3: CASSFQGTALGHLHF. The CDR3 DNA sequence: TGTGCCAGCAGTTTCCAGGGGACAGCTTTGGGCCATCTCCACTTT.

V and J are TRBV20-1 and TRBJ1-2; 8 positions agree with TRBD1. Germline loops: CDR1 DFQATT, CDR2 SNEGSKA (reference sequence). V lost 6 bases, J lost 7 bases, and 4 bases stayed unmatched. The CDR3 runs to 11 residues. The CDR3 bases are TGCAGTGCCGCAGGGGGCAGTGGCTACACCTTC. This codes for CSAAGGSGYTF.